The next 30 T cell receptor beta chains were all read from a single sample in a study of T cells in Graves' hyperthyroidism and ophthalmopathy. Amplification of TCR beta CDR3 regions was performed using RNA transcripts as template. HTBI primers drove first-round RT-PCR of the TCR CDR3. TCRdb analysed the multiplex PCR reads with MiXCR anew, one entry per CDR3 protein. The table shows 200,000 to 250,000 distinct CDR3 sequences, with approximately 16% occurring only once. Sequenced sample: blood. The receptors were sampled from a woman aged 18-30 years with Graves' ophthalmopathy.

This clonotype came up a few times. This sequence joins TRBV6-4 and TRBJ2-1; TRBD2 matches 9 bases. Germline loops: CDR1 MRHNA, CDR2 SNTAGT. J gave up 8 bases and V 4 bases, and 6 bases lay outside the gene matches. CDR3 size: 14 residues. The CDR3 region is CASSVKAGGDEQFF. The CDR3 coding sequence is TGTGCCAGCAGTGTTAAAGCGGGAGGAGATGAGCAGTTCTTC.

This clonotype has at least ten counts. V and J are TRBV7-3 and TRBJ2-1; 12 positions agree with TRBD2. Germline trimming cut 2 bases from V and 10 bases from J; bases unmatched to any gene: 9. Germline CDR1 is SGHTA and CDR2 is FQGTGA. The CDR3 extends over 16 amino acids. The CDR3 DNA reads TGTGCCAGCAGCTTACTAGCGGGAGGGCCATTAGGCGAGCAGTTCTTC. Translating gives CASSLLAGGPLGEQFF.

Remarks on this clonotype: Being one base from a much bigger clone, this may be a read error. The V gene is TRBV28, the J gene TRBJ2-2; D gene ambiguous. This CDR3 is built from 13 residues. Trimming took off 7 bases at V and 0 bases at J, with 6 bases between the two ends. Germline V gene sequence: CDR1 MDHEN, CDR2 SYDVKM. The CDR3 protein is CASMTSNTGELFF. The DNA of the CDR3 is TGTGCCAGCATGACGTCGAACACCGGGGAGCTGTTTTTT.

In its sample, this clonotype was seen many times. This chain links TRBV12-3 or TRBV12-4 with TRBJ2-1; D is ambiguous. The CDR3 runs 12 residues. Trimming took off 3 bases at V and 6 bases at J, with 6 bases between the two ends. CDR3 bases: TGTGCCAGCAGTTTCCCCCCCAATGAGCAGTTCTTC. Encoded protein: CASSFPPNEQFF.

This clonotype was found many times. The chain links TRBV12-3 or TRBV12-4 to TRBJ2-7; 11 bases agree with TRBD1. J was trimmed by 5 bases and V by 2 bases; bases with no gene match: 5. The CDR3 has 15 residues. The CDR3: CASSLRDRGGNEQYF. The CDR3 DNA reads TGTGCCAGCAGTTTAAGGGACAGGGGGGGGAACGAGCAGTACTTC.

This clonotype was detected only a few times. The chain carries TRBV19 and TRBJ2-7; D is perhaps TRBD1 (5 bases). Between the trimmed V and J ends, which lost 10 bases and 4 bases, there was a span of 11 bases. CDR3 length: 11 residues. The V gene's germline CDR1 is LNHDA and CDR2 SQIVND (reference sequence). CDR3 DNA: TGTGCCACCACGAAGGGGTACGAGCAGTACTTC. Encoded protein: CATTKGYEQYF.

In its sample, this clonotype was seen many times. The chain combines TRBV24-1 with TRBJ1-2, with D perhaps matching TRBD1 (5 bases). The ends were cut back, 0 bases at V and 8 bases at J, with 6 bases in the middle. Germline CDR1 is KGHDR and CDR2 is SFDVKD. The CDR3 is 12 amino acids. The CDR3 nucleotides read TGTGCCACCAGTGATTTGAAGGGGGGCTACACCTTC. Translated: CATSDLKGGYTF.

This chain joins TRBV6-1 and TRBJ1-5; D perhaps matches TRBD1 (5 bases). The CDR3 totals 16 residues. Germline CDR1 reads MNHNS; CDR2 reads SASEGT. Trimming cost V 4 bases and J 3 bases, with 16 bases left between them. CDR3 coding DNA: TGTGCCAGCAGTGGGGGTAACGGGGCGGACAATCAGCCCCAGCATTTT. It is translated as CASSGGNGADNQPQHF.

This clonotype was counted at least ten times. DNA of the CDR3: TGCAGTGCTAGAGGCCCCGGCTCAACTAATGAAAAACTGTTTTTT. It translates to CSARGPGSTNEKLFF. The chain is built from TRBV20-1 and TRBJ1-4; D ambiguous. CDR1 is DFQATT and CDR2 is SNEGSKA in the germline V gene (reference sequence). The CDR3 runs 15 residues. The V gene lost 1 base and the J gene lost 0 bases, with 9 bases spanning the gap.

This clonotype was recorded many times. V usage is TRBV20-1 and J usage is TRBJ2-3, with TRBD1 matching 7 bases. The V and J ends lost 5 bases and 8 bases, in that order; junction bases with no gene match: 16. This CDR3 contains 15 residues. Germline V gene data show CDR1 as DFQATT and CDR2 as SNEGSKA (reference sequence). The CDR3 is CSAAGTDLHKGTQYF. The DNA for the CDR3 is TGCAGTGCTGCCGGGACAGACCTACACAAGGGTACGCAGTATTTT.

This clonotype was seen repeatedly, ten times or more. The chain has TRBV7-6 and TRBJ2-3; 8 positions match TRBD1. After removal of 1 base from V and 3 bases from J, the junction contained 0 bases not matched to a gene. Germline V gene sequence: CDR1 SGHVS, CDR2 FNYEAQ. The CDR3 spans 14 residues. CDR3 bases: TGTGCCAGCAGCTTAGGGACAGGGACAGATACGCAGTATTTT. It translates to CASSLGTGTDTQYF. The full variable domain, with the rest looked up from reference TRBV7-6 and TRBJ2-3, is GAGVSQSPRYKVTKRGQDVALRCDPISGHVSLYWYRQALGQGPEFLTYFNYEAQQDKSGLPNDRFSAERPEGSISTLTIQRTEQRDSAMYRCASSLGTGTDTQYFGPGTRLTVL.

The gene calls are TRBV20-1 and TRBJ2-1; 11 nucleotides agree with TRBD2. The junction had 7 bases not matched to a gene; V was cut back by 6 bases and J by 3 bases. Germline loops: CDR1 DFQATT, CDR2 SNEGSKA (reference sequence). This CDR3 comprises 15 residues. This CDR3 reads CSATPGTSGYNEQFF. CDR3 coding DNA: TGCAGTGCCACTCCCGGGACTAGCGGCTACAATGAGCAGTTCTTC.

This clonotype was detected many times. The chain uses TRBV11-3 and TRBJ1-1; D possibly corresponds to TRBD1 (5 bases). Germline loops: CDR1 SGHNT, CDR2 YENEEA. This CDR3 comprises 15 residues. V was clipped by 5 bases and J by 1 base, with 14 bases between them. CDR3 amino acids: CASSGGGLKNTEAFF. The CDR3 nucleotides read TGTGCCAGCAGCGGCGGGGGACTAAAGAACACTGAAGCTTTCTTT.

This clonotype showed up many times. The V gene is TRBV5-1, the J gene TRBJ1-2; D remains unclear. The CDR3 length is 15 residues. The V end was cut by 0 bases, the J end by 4 bases, with 13 bases between. The germline V gene has CDR1 SGHRS and CDR2 YFSETQ. The CDR3, as DNA: TGCGCCAGCAGCTTGGTTCCCGTGGGAGGCTATGGCTACACCTTC. Translated: CASSLVPVGGYGYTF.

This clonotype showed up many times. J is TRBJ2-1 and V is TRBV28; D is unclear. This CDR3 has 13 amino acids. V dropped 5 bases and J dropped 7 bases, with 12 bases sitting between them. Germline-derived CDR1 and CDR2 are MDHEN and SYDVKM. In DNA form, the CDR3 reads TGTGCCAGCAGTCCCCTCCCCGGGAATGAGCAGTTCTTC. Translation: CASSPLPGNEQFF.

Ten or more counts support this clonotype. A read error may be the cause here, since a much bigger clone is one base away. The chain links TRBV27 to TRBJ1-1, with D perhaps matching TRBD1 (5 bases). Germline CDR1 is MNHEY and CDR2 is SMNVEV (reference sequence). The CDR3 totals 15 residues. V was shortened by 6 bases and J by 1 base, with 15 bases between the two germline ends. CDR3 residues: CASRRGAGPNTEAFF. For the CDR3, the DNA is TGTGCCAGCAGACGAGGGGCGGGACCGAACACTGAAGCTTTCTTT.

There are many counts of this clonotype. The chain links TRBV4-1 to TRBJ2-1; D could derive from TRBD1 or TRBD2 (6 bases each). There are 17 residues in the CDR3. The germline V gene has CDR1 MGHRA and CDR2 YSYEKL. V lost 1 base and J lost 3, with 16 bases in between. The CDR3: CASSQVGPRGRYNEQFF. The DNA for the CDR3 is TGCGCCAGCAGCCAAGTTGGGCCCCGGGGGCGCTACAATGAGCAGTTCTTC.

The table lists this clonotype with many counts. The V call is TRBV12-3 or TRBV12-4, the J call TRBJ2-1; 12 nucleotides match TRBD2. CDR3 length equals 15 residues. V was pared by 6 bases and J by 4 bases, with 4 bases of the junction left unmatched. The CDR3 loop reads CASRSGLAGYNEQFF. Written as DNA, the CDR3 is TGTGCCAGCAGGTCCGGACTAGCGGGGTACAATGAGCAGTTCTTC.

This clonotype showed up many times. V usage is TRBV29-1 and J usage is TRBJ2-7; 7 nucleotides agree with TRBD1. Germline CDR1 SQVTM, CDR2 ANQGSEA. Trimming took 2 bases from V and 2 from J; bases not matched to a gene: 6. The CDR3 totals 14 residues. CDR3 in DNA: TGCAGCGTTGAAAGGGGGCTCGAACCCTACGAGCAGTACTTC. Amino acids: CSVERGLEPYEQYF.

This clonotype was found once. The chain combines TRBV10-2 with TRBJ2-7, with a possible D match to TRBD2 (5 bases). V was shortened by 6 bases and J by 9 bases, with 15 bases between the two germline ends. CDR3 length: 12 residues. The germline V gene encodes CDR1 WSHSY and CDR2 SAAADI. The CDR3 DNA follows: TGCGCCAGCAGGACCCCGGCGGGTGGGCAGTACTTC. Translation: CASRTPAGGQYF.

This clonotype was detected ten times or more. This chain joins TRBV18 and TRBJ1-1; 8 nucleotides align to TRBD1. This CDR3 comprises 15 residues. CDR1 KGHSH and CDR2 LQKENI come from the germline V gene. Trimming at V came to 4 bases and at J to 6 bases, leaving 10 bases not matched to a gene. The CDR3 coding sequence is TGTGCCAGCTCACAAACGACAGGGGCGGTGGCTGAAGCTTTCTTT. Protein sequence: CASSQTTGAVAEAFF.

The chain links TRBV12-3 or TRBV12-4 to TRBJ1-2; 12 nucleotides match TRBD1. The CDR3 covers 14 residues. The trim removed 5 bases at V and 8 bases at J, leaving 6 bases unmatched. DNA of the CDR3: TGTGCCAGCAGTCCCCGGGACAGGGGGCACGGCTACACCTTC. Its translation: CASSPRDRGHGYTF.

The gene calls are TRBV3-1 and TRBJ1-4; 10 bases are shared with TRBD1. Germline values: CDR1 LGHDT, CDR2 YNNKEL (reference sequence). This CDR3 contains 19 residues. The junction had 11 bases not matched to a gene; V was cut back by 0 bases and J by 4 bases. CDR3 in DNA: TGTGCCAGCAGCCAAGACCCCCGGACAGGGGGATTTAATAATGAAAAACTGTTTTTT. It codes for CASSQDPRTGGFNNEKLFF.

This chain joins TRBV5-4 and TRBJ1-6; the match to TRBD1 covers 8 bases. V shed 0 bases, J shed 9 bases, and the junction held 2 bases outside the gene matches. The CDR3 runs 14 residues. The V gene's germline CDR1 is SGHNT and CDR2 YYREEE (reference sequence). Written as DNA, the CDR3 is TGTGCCAGCAGCTTGGACAGGGGGGTTTCACCCCTCCACTTT. As protein: CASSLDRGVSPLHF.

The sample holds many counts of this clonotype. V gene TRBV30 combines with J gene TRBJ1-5; TRBD1 matches 11 bases. This CDR3 has 14 residues. After removal of 2 bases from V and 7 bases from J, the junction contained 4 bases not matched to a gene. Germline loops: CDR1 GTSNPN, CDR2 SVGIG (reference sequence). The DNA for the CDR3 is TGTGCCTGGAGTAGGACAGGGGGCTGGCAGCCCCAGCATTTT. This gives the protein CAWSRTGGWQPQHF.

The table lists this clonotype with many counts. V gene TRBV27 combines with J gene TRBJ2-7; TRBD2 matches at 11 bases. Germline assignment: CDR1 MNHEY and CDR2 SMNVEV (reference sequence). V shed 2 bases, J shed 2 bases, and the junction held 2 bases outside the gene matches. This CDR3 comprises 15 residues. The CDR3 is CASSLGTSGAYEQYF. The CDR3 DNA reads as TGTGCCAGCAGTTTAGGGACTAGCGGAGCCTACGAGCAGTACTTC.

This clonotype was seen at least ten times. The J gene is TRBJ1-2, the V gene TRBV20-1; weak D call: TRBD1 (5 bases). Germline V lookup: CDR1 DFQATT, CDR2 SNEGSKA (reference sequence). The length of the CDR3 is 13 residues. The V end was cut by 1 base, the J end by 6 bases, with 12 bases between. DNA of the CDR3: TGCAGTGCTAGAGCCTCGGGGGGAGATGGCTACACCTTC. Protein: CSARASGGDGYTF.

The rearrangement joins TRBV27 to TRBJ1-1, with 7 nucleotides matching TRBD1. The CDR3 covers 15 residues. V dropped 7 bases and J dropped 1; count of bases not matched to a gene: 9. CDR1 is MNHEY and CDR2 is SMNVEV in the germline V gene (reference sequence). The CDR3 nucleotides are TGTGCCAGCAACGACCTCACAGGGGCGAACACTGAAGCTTTCTTT. Residues: CASNDLTGANTEAFF.

This clonotype was seen at least ten times. The rearrangement links TRBV20-1 to TRBJ2-2; perhaps TRBD1 as D (5 bases). The CDR3 contains 12 residues. Germline-derived CDR1 and CDR2 are DFQATT and SNEGSKA (reference sequence). Deletions cut 6 bases from V and 9 bases from J, with 14 bases between. The CDR3 DNA reads TGCAGTGCACTGCAGGGTTTCCGGGAGCTGTTTTTT. This codes for CSALQGFRELFF.

This clonotype was observed many times. V is TRBV20-1 and J is TRBJ2-1, with 13 bases aligning to TRBD2. The CDR3 is 15 amino acids. Germline V gene sequence: CDR1 DFQATT, CDR2 SNEGSKA (reference sequence). V dropped 5 bases and J dropped 6; count of bases not matched to a gene: 7. The CDR3 sequence: CSASRLAGGPNEQFF. CDR3 bases: TGCAGTGCTTCCAGACTAGCGGGAGGCCCCAATGAGCAGTTCTTC.